This paragraph reports one T cell receptor (beta chain). Using immunoSEQ multiplex PCR, the repertoire was profiled, and TCRdb retains in-frame clones only, with some absent. The data show some 220,000 clones, with about three quarters seen just once and around 7.3% held by the top ten. These data come from a study of blood T cell repertoires in COVID-19. Study in general: Specimens from acute and convalescent COVID-19 originated in the United States, Italy and Spain.

The CDR3 totals 14 residues. V dropped 0 bases and J dropped 5 bases, with 12 bases sitting between them. The germline CDR1 and CDR2 sequences are SGHRS and YFSETQ. The sequence was obtained from a woman in her seventies with acute or convalescent COVID-19. Material: peripheral blood. The chain is built from TRBV5-1 and TRBJ2-7, with a possible D match to TRBD2 (6 bases). This chain's CDR3 is CASSLGGNLDEQYF. Written as DNA, the CDR3 is TGCGCCAGCAGCTTGGGCGGGAATCTCGACGAGCAGTACTTC.